This T cell receptor (beta chain) was captured by sequencing in a study of cytomegalovirus exposure and HLA in healthy donors. Study-level points and caveats: First-cohort TCR clusters were later found to tend to co-occur in the 120 validation repertoires. Most TCR sequences were uncommon, yet certain public TCRs appeared in many donors.

Clones were sequenced by immunoSEQ multiplex PCR, and TCRdb holds only the in-frame ones, with some missing. The profile shows about 170,000 clones, about 95% of them singletons. Germline CDR1 SQVTM, CDR2 ANQGSEA. V shed 3 bases and J 7 bases; nucleotides not matched to a gene: 4. The CDR3 loop spans 14 amino acids. In the case of this clone: Its cognate antigen is unknown.

The TCR sequence derives from a young woman in good health and CMV-seronegative. The chain couples TRBV29-1 to TRBJ2-1; 12 bases align to TRBD1. The source material was PBMCs. CDR3 nucleotide sequence: TGCAGCGTTGAGGGACAGGGGGCGCGGAATGAGCAGTTCTTC. This encodes CSVEGQGARNEQFF.